These 16 T cell receptor beta chains were all obtained from the same sample, sequenced in a study of shared clonotypes between healthy human individuals. Assay used: immunoSEQ multiplex PCR; TCRdb lists only in-frame clones, some missing. Of approximately 720,000 clones listed, approximately 75% are singletons. The sequenced material came from memory CD4+ T cells sorted from blood. Regarding subset: CD45RA-negative fraction. The source of these receptors is a woman in her twenties or thirties in good health.

This clone was counted only a few times. One end of the junction is discordant with germline, which a read error may explain. The rearrangement uses TRBV5-4 and TRBJ1-2; the D is unclear. Germline loops: CDR1 SGHNT, CDR2 YYREEE (reference sequence). The CDR3 is 13 residues long. CDR3 sequence (DNA): TGCGCCAGCAGCCACCCCAGAAACTATGGCTACACCTTC. The encoded protein is CASSHPRNYGYTF.

The gene calls are TRBV11-2 and TRBJ2-1; 7 positions match TRBD2. CDR1 SGHAT and CDR2 FQNNGV come from the germline V gene. This CDR3 is 15 amino acids long. V lost 3 bases, J lost 1 base, and 3 bases stayed unmatched. CDR3 protein: CASSFGGGSYNEQFF. In nucleotides, the CDR3 is TGTGCCAGCAGCTTCGGGGGAGGGTCCTACAATGAGCAGTTCTTC. Based on the CDR3 plus reference TRBV11-2 and TRBJ2-1, the full variable domain is EAGVAQSPRYKIIEKRQSVAFWCNPISGHATLYWYQQILGQGPKLLIQFQNNGVVDDSQLPKDRFSAERLKGVDSTLKIQPAKLEDSAVYLCASSFGGGSYNEQFFGPGTRLTVL.

This clone has only one observation. The rearrangement joins TRBV27 to TRBJ1-4, with D maybe TRBD1 (5 bases). The V gene lost 8 bases and the J gene lost 8 bases, with 15 bases spanning the gap. The CDR3 runs to 13 residues. Germline V lookup: CDR1 MNHEY, CDR2 SMNVEV (reference sequence). The CDR3 DNA is TGTGCCAGCTTGGGGGGGACGGGGGAAAAACTGTTTTTT. Its translation: CASLGGTGEKLFF.

This clone appeared a few times. The V gene is TRBV4-1, the J gene TRBJ2-5; D not resolved. V was clipped by 0 bases and J by 6 bases, with 20 bases between them. Germline lookup yields CDR1 MGHRA and CDR2 YSYEKL. This CDR3 comprises 17 residues. The CDR3 spells CASSQDPVAAFGKTQYF. Here the CDR3 DNA reads TGCGCCAGCAGCCAAGATCCGGTCGCCGCCTTTGGGAAGACCCAGTACTTC.

This clone was detected only once. The V and J genes are TRBV27 and TRBJ2-7; 9 bases line up with TRBD1. The CDR3 extends over 15 amino acids. The junction had 8 bases not matched to a gene; V was cut back by 6 bases and J by 2 bases. Germline CDR1 MNHEY, CDR2 SMNVEV (reference sequence). The CDR3 DNA follows: TGTGCCAGCAGAACCGACAGGGGGAGGACCTACGAGCAGTACTTC. It is translated as CASRTDRGRTYEQYF.

Of note for this clone: One end of the junction is discordant with germline, which a read error may explain. This rearrangement joins TRBV2 to TRBJ2-7; D might be TRBD2 (5 bases). In germline, CDR1 is SNHLY, CDR2 FYNNEI. The CDR3 runs to 12 residues. The CDR3, as DNA: TGTGCCAGCAGGGACTTCTCCCACGAGCAGTACTTC. Its translation: CASRDFSHEQYF.

This chain joins TRBV19 and TRBJ1-5; possibly TRBD1 for D (5 bases). Germline assignment: CDR1 LNHDA and CDR2 SQIVND (reference sequence). Trimming pared 1 base from V and 2 bases from J, leaving 12 bases between. The CDR3 spans 16 residues. The CDR3 sequence: CASSIGAGRRNQPQHF. For the CDR3, the DNA is TGTGCCAGTAGTATAGGGGCAGGGAGGCGCAATCAGCCCCAGCATTTT.

The chain couples TRBV7-7 to TRBJ2-7, with 11 bases fitting TRBD1. CDR1 and CDR2 from the germline V gene are SSHAT and FNYEAQ (reference sequence). V trimming: 5 bases; J trimming: 6 bases; junction bases outside the gene matches: 6. This CDR3 comprises 14 residues. As DNA, the CDR3 is TGTGCCAGCAGCCCCGGGACAGGGGGTTCCGAGCAGTACTTC. It yields the protein CASSPGTGGSEQYF.

The rearrangement joins TRBV5-1 to TRBJ2-1; D possibly corresponds to TRBD2 (5 bases). Trimming shortened V by 3 bases and J by 6 bases, and 10 bases separated the two germline ends. The CDR3 loop spans 13 amino acids. CDR1 and CDR2 from the germline V gene are SGHRS and YFSETQ. The CDR3 sequence: CASSSAAANEQFF. CDR3 bases: TGCGCCAGCAGCTCCGCAGCGGCCAATGAGCAGTTCTTC.

There are many counts of this clone. This chain uses TRBV4-1 with TRBJ2-2; perhaps TRBD1 as D (6 bases). Looked up from germline, CDR1 is MGHRA and CDR2 is YSYEKL. This CDR3 comprises 15 residues. Trimming took 4 bases from V and 5 from J, leaving 14 bases between them. CDR3 bases: TGCGCCAGCAGCCCAGACAGGATAAGGACCGGGGAGCTGTTTTTT. Its protein is CASSPDRIRTGELFF.

J is TRBJ2-1 and V is TRBV5-1, with a possible D match to TRBD2 (5 bases). Trimming shortened V by 2 bases and J by 9 bases, and 18 bases separated the two germline ends. CDR3 length: 15 residues. Germline loops: CDR1 SGHRS, CDR2 YFSETQ. The CDR3 DNA reads TGCGCCAGCAGCTTCGTAGTGGCCGGGGAAGGTGAGCAGTTCTTC. This encodes CASSFVVAGEGEQFF.

This chain connects TRBV11-2 to TRBJ2-1; 8 bases fit TRBD2. The germline V gene has CDR1 SGHAT and CDR2 FQNNGV. V lost 1 base to trimming and J lost 8 bases; unmatched junction nucleotides: 7. CDR3 length: 15 residues. The CDR3 loop reads CASSLGGAGAYEQFF. Written as DNA, the CDR3 is TGTGCCAGCAGCTTAGGCGGAGCGGGAGCCTATGAGCAGTTCTTC. The full variable domain, rest sourced from reference TRBV11-2 and TRBJ2-1, is EAGVAQSPRYKIIEKRQSVAFWCNPISGHATLYWYQQILGQGPKLLIQFQNNGVVDDSQLPKDRFSAERLKGVDSTLKIQPAKLEDSAVYLCASSLGGAGAYEQFFGPGTRLTVL.

V usage is TRBV6-1 and J usage is TRBJ1-5; the D gene is possibly TRBD1 (6 bases). Germline CDR1 MNHNS, CDR2 SASEGT. The CDR3 is made up of 14 amino acids. The ends were cut back, 7 bases at V and 4 bases at J, with 14 bases in the middle. The CDR3 spells CASTGTQDNQPQHF. In DNA form, the CDR3 reads TGTGCCAGCACCGGGACACAGGATAATCAGCCCCAGCATTTT.

With regard to this clone: The junction differs from germline at one of its ends, possibly a read error. As DNA, the CDR3 is TGTGCCAGCAGCTGGAGGACTAGCGACGCGACGCAATTC. Translated, it gives CASSWRTSDATQF. This chain connects TRBV6-1 to TRBJ2-7, with 9 bases that match TRBD2. Per germline, CDR1 MNHNS and CDR2 SASEGT. The CDR3 consists of 13 residues.

The chain links TRBV18 to TRBJ2-2; weak D call: TRBD2 (6 bases). Germline CDR1 reads KGHSH; CDR2 reads LQKENI. Between the trimmed V and J ends, which lost 6 bases and 0 bases, there was a span of 14 bases. The CDR3 covers 16 residues. The CDR3 protein is CASSPSEAANTGELFF. The CDR3 DNA reads as TGTGCCAGCTCGCCTAGCGAGGCCGCGAACACCGGGGAGCTGTTTTTT.

As to this clone: At the DNA level, this CDR3 is encoded by other sequences in the same sample as well. The chain employs TRBV6-5 and TRBJ1-5, with 9 bases identical to TRBD1. The CDR3 loop spans 13 amino acids. Germline CDR1 and CDR2: MNHEY and SVGAGI. Trimming removed 6 bases from V and 6 bases from J; junction bases left unmatched: 3. The CDR3 sequence is CASSPDRGQPQHF. DNA of the CDR3: TGTGCCAGCAGCCCGGACAGGGGTCAGCCCCAGCATTTT.